This T cell receptor (beta chain) came from a study of molecular identifiers for immune sequencing clone quantification. This clonotype was recorded many times. One entry per CDR3 protein results from TCRdb running MiXCR on the PCR reads. The sample carries 50,000 to 70,000 distinct CDR3 sequences, less than 20% recorded once. The junction had 13 bases not matched to a gene; V was cut back by 3 bases and J by 5 bases. This CDR3 is 17 amino acids long. Germline CDR1 reads LGHNA; CDR2 reads YSLEER. The clonotype originates from a human donor in good health. Some libraries in this study had Jurkat cell RNA spiked in. The sequenced sample was naive CD8+ T cells from blood, with Jurkat cell RNA spiked in. As for subset: FACS-sorted CD8+CD4-CCR7+CD45RA+ naive T cells. The chain links TRBV4-3 to TRBJ2-5; 9 nucleotides match TRBD2. CDR3 amino acids: CASSQIPGREGAETQYF. The CDR3 nucleotides are TGCGCCAGCAGCCAGATACCTGGGCGGGAGGGGGCGGAGACCCAGTACTTC.